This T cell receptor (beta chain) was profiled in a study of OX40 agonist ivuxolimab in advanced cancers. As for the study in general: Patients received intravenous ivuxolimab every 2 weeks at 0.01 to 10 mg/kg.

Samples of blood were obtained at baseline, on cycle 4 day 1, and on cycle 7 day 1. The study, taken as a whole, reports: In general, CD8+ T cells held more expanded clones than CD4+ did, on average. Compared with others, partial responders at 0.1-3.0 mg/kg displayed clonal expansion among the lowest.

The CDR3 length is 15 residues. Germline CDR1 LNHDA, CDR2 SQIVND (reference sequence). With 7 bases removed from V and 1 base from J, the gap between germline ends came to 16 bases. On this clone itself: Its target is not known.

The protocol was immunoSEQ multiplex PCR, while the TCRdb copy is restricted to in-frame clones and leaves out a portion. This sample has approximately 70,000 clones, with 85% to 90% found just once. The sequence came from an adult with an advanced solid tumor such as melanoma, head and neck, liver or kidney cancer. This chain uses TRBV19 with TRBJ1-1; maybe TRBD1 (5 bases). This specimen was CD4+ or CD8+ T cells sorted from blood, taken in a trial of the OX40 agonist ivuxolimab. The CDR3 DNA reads TGTGCCAGTATCAAGGGGCGGATGGGGAACACTGAAGCTTTCTTT. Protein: CASIKGRMGNTEAFF.